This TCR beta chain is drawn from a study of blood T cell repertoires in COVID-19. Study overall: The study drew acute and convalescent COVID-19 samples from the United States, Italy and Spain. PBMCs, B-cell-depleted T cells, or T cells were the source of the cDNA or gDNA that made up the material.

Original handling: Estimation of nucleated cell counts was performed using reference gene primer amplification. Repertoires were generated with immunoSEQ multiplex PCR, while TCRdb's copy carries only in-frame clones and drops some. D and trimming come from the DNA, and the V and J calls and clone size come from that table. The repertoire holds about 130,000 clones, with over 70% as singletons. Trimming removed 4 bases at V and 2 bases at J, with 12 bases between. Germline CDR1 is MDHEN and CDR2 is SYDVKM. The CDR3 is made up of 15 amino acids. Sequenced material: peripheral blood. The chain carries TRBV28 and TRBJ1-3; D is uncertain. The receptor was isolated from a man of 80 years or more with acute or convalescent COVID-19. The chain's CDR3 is CASSSMTRAGNTIYF. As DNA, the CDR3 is TGTGCCAGCAGTTCGATGACTAGAGCTGGAAACACCATATATTTT.